This T cell receptor beta chain appears in the sequencing data of a study of radiation and T cells in renal cell carcinoma. The time point denotes: blood 2 weeks post-SBRT. The treatment here: 15 Gy SBRT to primary tumor, nephrectomy 4 weeks later. The V end was cut by 11 bases, the J end by 0 bases, with 23 bases between. Germline V lookup: CDR1 MDHEN, CDR2 SYDVKM. The CDR3 loop spans 17 amino acids. Only in-frame clones appear in the TCRdb table, and some are missing; sequencing was by immunoSEQ multiplex PCR. Here the sample spans about 60,000 clones, just over 75% being singletons. Material: blood, obtained from a patient whose treatment included radiotherapy and nephrectomy. This receptor was identified in a man in his fifties or sixties with renal cell carcinoma. The V call is TRBV28, the J call TRBJ2-4, with a weak D call TRBD1 (7 bases). Here the CDR3 reads CASGRGQSKIAKNIQYF. In nucleotides, the CDR3 is TGTGCCTCGGGGCGGGGACAGTCTAAAATAGCCAAAAACATTCAGTACTTC.